This paragraph reports one T cell receptor beta chain. What it binds is not known. The CDR3 covers 16 residues. After removal of 3 bases from V and 3 bases from J, the junction contained 7 bases not matched to a gene. Per germline, CDR1 SGDLS and CDR2 YYNGEE. These data are taken from a study of cytomegalovirus exposure and HLA in healthy donors. Study-level points and caveats: With later analysis, a missense DCLRE1C variant became linked to TCR beta V- and J-gene trimming. Per a prior analysis, the majority of TCR beta V segments were productive roughly 90% or roughly 30% of the time.

Both 60 Vbeta primers and 13 Jbeta primers went into the PCR. The repertoire was sequenced with immunoSEQ multiplex PCR; TCRdb's copy has only in-frame clones and lacks some. The sample shows some 61,000 clones, 75% to 90% of them seen only once. The records omit this donor's CMV serostatus. The genes are TRBV9 and TRBJ2-1; 9 bases agree with TRBD2. The sequencing sample was made of PBMCs. The receptor was derived from a human donor in good health. The CDR3 protein is CASSGGLAGSYNEQFF. Here the CDR3 DNA reads TGTGCCAGCAGCGGAGGTCTAGCGGGGAGCTACAATGAGCAGTTCTTC.